The text below deals with one T cell receptor beta chain. Its antigen is currently unknown. The data were obtained in a study of cytomegalovirus exposure and HLA in healthy donors. The study, taken as a whole, reports: HLA allele associations emerged for 16,951 TCR beta sequences in a later analysis, at 0.05 false discovery rate.

The germline V gene has CDR1 MNHEY and CDR2 SMNVEV (reference sequence). V was shortened by 1 base and J by 2 bases, with 11 bases between the two germline ends. The CDR3 is 16 residues long. PCR primers comprised 60 Vbeta and 13 Jbeta primers. The repertoire was sequenced with immunoSEQ multiplex PCR; TCRdb's copy has only in-frame clones and lacks some. The sample includes around 190,000 clones, around 82% of them seen just once. Specimen: PBMCs. V gene TRBV27 combines with J gene TRBJ2-2; D remains unclear. This sequence was found in a man aged 60 to 69 in good health and CMV-seronegative. CDR3 nucleotide sequence: TGTGCCAGCAGTTTATGGGCACGCTTTAACACCGGGGAGCTGTTTTTT. This encodes CASSLWARFNTGELFF.